The sequence of this T cell receptor beta chain was determined in a study of PD-1 blockade in classical Hodgkin lymphoma. Study conclusions and caveats: CD4+ TCR diversity climbed significantly by C4D1, unlike CD8+ TCR diversity. Complete responders started with a diversity level that resembled newly diagnosed patients at baseline.

This clone has just one count. Its antigen is unknown. Relapse after autologous stem cell transplantation occurred in every patient, and brentuximab vedotin exposure varied. Produced via immunoSEQ multiplex PCR; TCRdb's table is partial and in-frame only. The table lists 100,000 or so clones, approximately 90% of them singletons. Trimming removed 4 bases from V and 1 base from J; junction bases left unmatched: 3. CDR1 and CDR2 from the germline V gene are MNHEY and SMNVEV (reference sequence). The CDR3 sequence is 14 residues long. Specimen: peripheral blood mononuclear cells (PBMCs), collected before the second cycle of nivolumab. The chain employs TRBV27 and TRBJ1-1, with 7 positions matching TRBD1. The source is a human donor with classical Hodgkin lymphoma. The CDR3, as DNA: TGTGCCAGCAGTTCGGGACAGAAGAACACTGAAGCTTTCTTT. Translation: CASSSGQKNTEAFF.